These T cell receptor beta chains were read from a single sample in a study of blood T cell repertoires in COVID-19. Method: immunoSEQ multiplex PCR; TCRdb's copy keeps in-frame clones and lacks some. The sample records tens of thousands of clones, 89% being singletons. Sequencing was carried out using peripheral blood. These receptors were taken from a human donor in a cohort sampled during active COVID-19. Each CDR3 is given with its conserved first and last residue. The D gene is left open where the match is weak. Rows may omit the clone size; those that give it use once, few, many or a size class.

v_gene,d_gene,abundance,j_gene,CDR3aa,CDR3nt
TRBV6-5,TRBD1,NA,TRBJ1-2,CASSYSNRGTYGYTF,TGTGCCAGCAGTTACTCTAACAGGGGAACCTATGGCTACACCTTC
TRBV7-8,TRBD1,NA,TRBJ1-6,CASSSDRGRSNSPLHF,TGTGCCAGCAGTTCGGACAGGGGGCGAAGTAATTCACCCCTCCACTTT
TRBV6-2/TRBV6-3,NA,NA,TRBJ1-2,CASTPGGPVSGNGYTF,TGTGCCAGCACCCCGGGGGGGCCAGTATCGGGAAATGGCTACACCTTC
TRBV7-3,NA,NA,TRBJ1-6,CASSLRGSYNSPLHF,TGTGCCAGCAGCTTACGGGGGAGCTATAATTCACCCCTCCACTTT
TRBV2,TRBD1,few,TRBJ1-2,CASGGRDRASGYTF,TGTGCCAGCGGAGGCCGGGACAGAGCGAGTGGCTACACCTTC
TRBV20-1,NA,NA,TRBJ2-5,CSAIRGETQYF,TGCAGTGCTATTCGGGGAGAGACCCAGTACTTC
TRBV4-3,TRBD1,NA,TRBJ2-1,CARGTGSYNEQFF,TGCGCCAGGGGGACAGGGTCGTACAATGAGCAGTTCTTC
TRBV9,TRBD1,NA,TRBJ1-6,CASSQTGDSSYNSPLHF,TGTGCCAGCAGCCAAACTGGGGACAGCTCCTATAATTCACCCCTCCACTTT
TRBV7-2,TRBD2,NA,TRBJ2-7,CASSLAFTSGGSYEQYF,TGTGCCAGCAGCTTAGCCTTCACTAGCGGGGGGTCCTACGAGCAGTACTTC
TRBV19,NA,few,TRBJ1-5,CASSIIQAGLEPQHF,TGTGCCAGTAGTATAATTCAGGCAGGCCTTGAGCCCCAGCATTTT
TRBV12-3/TRBV12-4,NA,NA,TRBJ2-7,CASRPTNYEQYF,TGTGCCAGCAGACCTACTAACTACGAGCAGTACTTC
TRBV27,TRBD1,NA,TRBJ2-5,CASSSLLTQGAQETQYF,TGTGCCAGCAGTTCGCTCCTTACACAGGGGGCCCAAGAGACCCAGTACTTC
TRBV4-3,NA,NA,TRBJ2-6,CASSQDGQGSGANVLTF,TGCGCCAGCAGCCAAGATGGGCAGGGCTCTGGGGCCAACGTCCTGACTTTC
TRBV30,TRBD2,NA,TRBJ2-3,CAWRTAGGTDTQYF,TGTGCCTGGCGGACCGCGGGGGGCACAGATACGCAGTATTTT
TRBV15,NA,NA,TRBJ1-5,CATSRDWGGPYQPQHF,TGTGCCACCAGCAGAGATTGGGGAGGACCCTATCAGCCCCAGCATTTT
TRBV7-2,NA,NA,TRBJ1-5,CASSLRGGSNQPQHF,TGTGCCAGCAGCTTACGGGGGGGGAGCAATCAGCCCCAGCATTTT
TRBV6-2/TRBV6-3,NA,NA,TRBJ1-1,CASSDTSPTEAFF,TGTGCCAGCAGTGACACGAGCCCCACTGAAGCTTTCTTT
TRBV30,NA,NA,TRBJ1-6,CAWRYGFSPLHF,TGTGCCTGGAGGTACGGTTTTTCACCCCTCCACTTT
TRBV4-1,NA,NA,TRBJ2-3,CASSQGVAIDTQYF,TGCGCCAGCAGCCAAGGGGTAGCGATAGATACGCAGTATTTT
TRBV11-2,NA,NA,TRBJ2-5,CASTSGGTFQETQYF,TGTGCCAGCACCTCAGGGGGGACCTTCCAAGAGACCCAGTACTTC
TRBV27,NA,NA,TRBJ1-1,CASSPQGLGTEAFF,TGTGCCAGCAGTCCCCAGGGGCTCGGCACTGAAGCTTTCTTT
TRBV7-2,TRBD1,NA,TRBJ2-7,CASSLHRGSQYF,TGTGCCAGCAGCTTGCACAGGGGATCGCAGTACTTC
TRBV19,TRBD2,NA,TRBJ2-1,CASSIVRLAGGIYNEQFF,TGTGCCAGTAGTATAGTCAGACTAGCGGGGGGGATTTACAATGAGCAGTTCTTC
TRBV2,NA,NA,TRBJ1-4,CASSAGGNEKLFF,TGTGCCAGCAGTGCGGGGGGTAACGAAAAACTGTTTTTT
TRBV27,NA,NA,TRBJ2-2,CASRRGGGTGELFF,TGTGCCAGCAGAAGGGGGGGCGGAACCGGGGAGCTGTTTTTT
TRBV19,TRBD2,NA,TRBJ2-5,CASSTGLAGPETQYF,TGTGCCAGTAGTACGGGACTAGCGGGCCCAGAGACCCAGTACTTC
TRBV13,TRBD2,NA,TRBJ2-3,CASSIAGGPVTDTQYF,TGTGCCAGCAGCATAGCGGGGGGGCCAGTCACAGATACGCAGTATTTT
TRBV19,TRBD2,NA,TRBJ2-1,CASSINRGGLLSSYNEQFF,TGTGCCAGTAGTATAAACCGGGGGGGCCTTCTTAGCTCCTACAATGAGCAGTTCTTC
TRBV6-6,TRBD1,NA,TRBJ2-2,CASKRTGANTGELFF,TGTGCCAGCAAACGGACAGGGGCGAACACCGGGGAGCTGTTTTTT
TRBV11-2,TRBD2,once,TRBJ2-1,CASSLEAGPFSEQFF,TGTGCCAGCAGCTTAGAAGCGGGGCCTTTCAGTGAGCAGTTCTTC
TRBV2,NA,NA,TRBJ2-1,CASMAGFNEQFF,TGTGCCAGCATGGCAGGGTTCAATGAGCAGTTCTTC
TRBV4-3,NA,NA,TRBJ2-7,CASSQDMGPGDEQYF,TGCGCCAGCAGCCAAGATATGGGTCCGGGTGACGAGCAGTACTTC
TRBV7-3,NA,NA,TRBJ2-7,CASSLTVANEQYF,TGTGCCAGCAGCTTAACGGTTGCGAACGAGCAGTACTTC
TRBV10-3,NA,once,TRBJ1-1,CAISEGAGEAFF,TGTGCCATCAGTGAGGGTGCAGGAGAAGCTTTCTTT
TRBV3-1/TRBV3-2,NA,NA,TRBJ1-2,CAAKEEGYGYTF,TGTGCCGCAAAAGAGGAAGGATATGGCTACACCTTC
TRBV9,NA,NA,TRBJ2-5,CASSVGGQGKTQYF,TGTGCCAGCAGCGTAGGTGGGCAGGGGAAGACCCAGTACTTC
TRBV6-2/TRBV6-3,NA,medium-sized,TRBJ1-5,CASSLDGWEFNSNQPQHF,TGTGCCAGCAGCCTGGACGGGTGGGAGTTCAATAGCAATCAGCCCCAGCATTTT
TRBV11-2,NA,NA,TRBJ1-5,CASSPISSVDNSNQPQHF,TGTGCCAGCAGCCCTATATCTTCGGTCGATAATAGCAATCAGCCCCAGCATTTT
TRBV5-4,TRBD1,NA,TRBJ2-2,CANSRDRGTDTGELFF,TGTGCCAACAGCCGGGACAGGGGGACGGACACCGGGGAGCTGTTTTTT
TRBV4-2,NA,few,TRBJ2-2,CASSQFAGPTGELFF,TGTGCCAGCAGCCAATTTGCGGGGCCCACCGGGGAGCTGTTTTTT
TRBV6-2/TRBV6-3,NA,NA,TRBJ1-5,CASSSFGGPQHF,TGTGCCAGCAGTTCTTTCGGGGGACCCCAGCATTTT
TRBV6-5,NA,few,TRBJ1-3,CASIRGGNTIYF,TGTGCCAGCATCAGGGGTGGAAACACCATATATTTT
TRBV10-3,NA,few,TRBJ1-2,CAISDPGAYGANYGYTF,TGTGCCATCAGTGACCCAGGGGCCTACGGGGCTAACTATGGCTACACCTTC
TRBV27,NA,NA,TRBJ1-1,CASSWVQGTEAFF,TGTGCCAGCTCGTGGGTCCAGGGCACTGAAGCTTTCTTT
TRBV6-1,TRBD1,NA,TRBJ1-5,CASSESQGAPQPQHF,TGTGCCAGCAGTGAATCACAGGGGGCGCCTCAGCCCCAGCATTTT
TRBV6-1,TRBD2,NA,TRBJ2-1,CASSELAGGYNEQFF,TGTGCCAGCAGTGAACTAGCGGGGGGGTACAATGAGCAGTTCTTC
TRBV3-1/TRBV3-2,NA,NA,TRBJ2-1,CASSRVGGAEQFF,TGTGCCAGCAGCCGGGTGGGGGGGGCTGAGCAGTTCTTC
TRBV7-2,TRBD1,NA,TRBJ2-5,CASSIQGAIFETQYF,TGTGCCAGCAGTATACAGGGGGCCATCTTCGAGACCCAGTACTTC
TRBV5-6,NA,NA,TRBJ2-7,CASSLQGPYEQYF,TGTGCCAGCAGCTTACAGGGTCCCTACGAGCAGTACTTC
TRBV24-1,TRBD1,NA,TRBJ1-5,CATSEAHPGQVNQPQHF,TGTGCCACCAGTGAAGCCCATCCGGGACAGGTCAATCAGCCCCAGCATTTT
TRBV9,TRBD1,NA,TRBJ2-7,CASSSQGQTYEQYF,TGTGCCAGCAGCTCGCAGGGACAGACCTACGAGCAGTACTTC
TRBV7-3,TRBD1,NA,TRBJ1-2,CASSPQGQGGGYTF,TGTGCCAGCAGCCCCCAGGGACAGGGGGGCGGCTACACCTTC
TRBV4-1,NA,few,TRBJ1-3,CASSQEPAGLSWNTIYF,TGCGCCAGCAGCCAAGAGCCTGCAGGGCTAAGTTGGAACACCATATATTTT
TRBV25-1,TRBD1,NA,TRBJ1-1,CASSEYARGPNTEAFF,TGTGCCAGCAGTGAATATGCCAGGGGGCCGAACACTGAAGCTTTCTTT
TRBV4-1,TRBD1,NA,TRBJ2-1,CASSQGQGAAYNEQFF,TGCGCCAGCAGCCAAGGCCAGGGGGCCGCCTACAATGAGCAGTTCTTC